Listed below are T cell receptor beta chains from one sample, sequenced in a study of CD8 T cells in Susac syndrome. TCRdb passed the immunoSEQ multiplex PCR reads through MiXCR, listing each CDR3 protein once. The sample records approximately 110,000 distinct CDR3 sequences, 85% to 95% being singletons. Sequenced sample: CD8+ T cells from PBMCs. Receptors originate from a human donor with multiple sclerosis. Both conserved end residues are part of each CDR3. Fields, in order: CDR3 protein, CDR3 DNA, clone size, V gene, J gene, D gene. The D gene is left open where the match is weak. The size field is filled for only some rows; it gives once, few, many or a size class.

CSAIAGEYNEQFF,TGCAGTGCCATAGCGGGGGAATACAATGAGCAGTTCTTC,.,TRBV20-1,TRBJ2-1,TRBD2
CASSLTIRADSRETQYF,TGTGCCAGCAGTTTAACCATCAGGGCAGACTCACGGGAGACCCAGTACTTC,.,TRBV12-3/TRBV12-4,TRBJ2-5,.
CASSVAWENSPLHF,TGTGCCAGCAGCGTAGCGTGGGAGAATTCACCCCTCCACTTT,.,TRBV9,TRBJ1-6,.
CASSRYSGGSYEQYF,TGTGCCAGCAGTCGATATAGCGGGGGGTCCTACGAGCAGTACTTC,.,TRBV7-2,TRBJ2-7,TRBD2
CASSLSGPLVETQYF,TGTGCCAGCAGCTTGTCGGGGCCGTTGGTAGAGACCCAGTACTTC,.,TRBV28,TRBJ2-5,.
CASSEPIPHTEAFF,TGCGCCAGCAGTGAGCCCATCCCGCACACTGAAGCTTTCTTT,.,TRBV10-2,TRBJ1-1,.
CASSYGTSNTGELFF,TGTGCCAGCAGTTACGGGACCTCGAACACCGGGGAGCTGTTTTTT,.,TRBV6-5,TRBJ2-2,.
CASSGNRDSNTGELFF,TGTGCCAGCAGCGGAAACCGGGACAGCAACACCGGGGAGCTGTTTTTT,once,TRBV9,TRBJ2-2,TRBD1
CASSLYVAQMAKSTEAFF,TGTGCCAGCAGCTTATATGTGGCGCAGATGGCTAAATCCACTGAAGCTTTCTTT,.,TRBV5-6,TRBJ1-1,.
CASSLAGARAGELFF,TGTGCCAGCAGCCTAGCGGGAGCGAGAGCCGGGGAGCTGTTTTTT,.,TRBV9,TRBJ2-2,TRBD2
CASSKRISYEQYF,TGTGCCAGTAGTAAGCGGATTTCTTACGAGCAGTACTTC,.,TRBV19,TRBJ2-7,.
CSARDIFSGEGGHTGELFF,TGCAGTGCTAGAGATATTTTCAGCGGGGAAGGGGGTCACACCGGGGAGCTGTTTTTT,.,TRBV20-1,TRBJ2-2,.
CASSLTVGQETQYF,TGTGCCAGCAGCTTGACCGTCGGACAAGAGACCCAGTACTTC,.,TRBV5-4,TRBJ2-5,.
CAWGRTSDEQFF,TGTGCCTGGGGGAGGACTAGTGATGAGCAGTTCTTC,.,TRBV30,TRBJ2-1,TRBD2
CASRGQGGRGYTF,TGTGCCAGCAGGGGACAGGGAGGACGTGGCTACACCTTC,.,TRBV27,TRBJ1-2,TRBD1
CASSVGNRSYNEQFF,TGTGCCAGCAGCGTCGGGAATAGGTCCTACAATGAGCAGTTCTTC,once,TRBV9,TRBJ2-1,.
CASSYGRASQPQHF,TGTGCCAGCAGTTACGGCAGGGCAAGCCAGCCCCAGCATTTT,once,TRBV6-5,TRBJ1-5,.
CATSDLRGWQYF,TGTGCCACCAGTGATTTGAGGGGCTGGCAGTACTTC,.,TRBV24-1,TRBJ2-7,.
CASSNRTGANYGYTF,TGTGCCAGCAGCAACCGGACAGGGGCAAACTATGGCTACACCTTC,.,TRBV3-1,TRBJ1-2,TRBD1
CASSPRGSGYGYTF,TGTGCCAGCAGCCCGAGGGGGTCCGGCTATGGCTACACCTTC,.,TRBV5-4,TRBJ1-2,.
CASSKGQGGSYGYTF,TGTGCCAGCAGCAAAGGACAGGGGGGTTCCTATGGCTACACCTTC,once,TRBV11-2,TRBJ1-2,TRBD1
CASLPPGRADTQYF,TGTGCCAGCCTACCACCGGGGCGGGCAGATACGCAGTATTTT,.,TRBV2,TRBJ2-3,.
CASSQGDLVIRPQHF,TGCGCCAGCAGCCAAGGGGACTTGGTAATCAGGCCCCAGCATTTT,.,TRBV4-1,TRBJ1-5,.
CAWSVPPTSGRGKDTQYF,TGTGCCTGGAGTGTCCCCCCGACTAGCGGGAGAGGGAAAGATACGCAGTATTTT,.,TRBV30,TRBJ2-3,TRBD2
CASSRGGAKDTQYF,TGCGCCAGCAGCCGAGGGGGGGCTAAAGATACGCAGTATTTT,.,TRBV10-2,TRBJ2-3,.
CASSQGQGETQYF,TGTGCCAGCAGTCAGGGACAGGGGGAAACCCAGTACTTC,.,TRBV12-3/TRBV12-4,TRBJ2-5,TRBD1
CASRLGGQPCWEAFF,TGTGCAAGTCGCTTAGGGGGACAGCCTTGTTGGGAAGCTTTCTTT,.,TRBV12-2,TRBJ1-1,.
CASSFQGNEQFF,TGTGCCAGCAGCTTCCAGGGCAATGAGCAGTTCTTC,few,TRBV7-9,TRBJ2-1,.
CSVAGPFYEQYF,TGCAGCGTTGCCGGGCCTTTCTACGAGCAGTACTTC,.,TRBV29-1,TRBJ2-7,.
CASSLSQGIYGYTF,TGTGCCAGCAGTTTATCCCAGGGTATCTATGGCTACACCTTC,.,TRBV27,TRBJ1-2,.
CASSSGTGNQPQHF,TGTGCCAGCAGCTCTGGTACAGGCAATCAGCCCCAGCATTTT,.,TRBV7-8,TRBJ1-5,.
CASSGGGGPGNTIYF,TGTGCCAGCAGTGGGGGGGGCGGACCTGGAAACACCATATATTTT,.,TRBV6-5,TRBJ1-3,.
CAGILAGSIGETQYF,TGTGCCGGAATTTTGGCGGGGTCTATTGGAGAGACCCAGTACTTC,.,TRBV7-9,TRBJ2-5,.
CASSHLGDGQYEQYF,TGCGCCAGCAGCCACTTAGGGGACGGCCAATACGAGCAGTACTTC,.,TRBV4-1,TRBJ2-7,.
CAWKTGYTYEQYF,TGTGCCTGGAAGACAGGATATACCTACGAGCAGTACTTC,.,TRBV30,TRBJ2-7,.
CASSLARRGADNEQFF,TGTGCCAGCAGCTTAGCGCGCAGGGGAGCGGACAATGAGCAGTTCTTC,.,TRBV7-9,TRBJ2-1,.
CASSLGGGELFF,TGTGCCAGCAGTTTGGGCGGCGGGGAGCTGTTTTTT,.,TRBV12-3/TRBV12-4,TRBJ2-2,.
CATSDFGLETFF,TGTGCCACCAGTGATTTCGGTCTTGAGACGTTCTTC,.,TRBV24-1,TRBJ2-1,.
CASSLGFDGYTF,TGCGCCAGCAGCCTAGGTTTTGATGGCTACACCTTC,.,TRBV4-1,TRBJ1-2,.
CSAPDRWNTGELFF,TGCAGTGCCCCGGACAGGTGGAACACCGGGGAGCTGTTTTTT,.,TRBV20-1,TRBJ2-2,TRBD1
CASSPRDNPYEQYF,TGTGCCAGTAGTCCCCGGGACAACCCCTACGAGCAGTACTTC,.,TRBV19,TRBJ2-7,.
CASRATVGRQTKNTEAFF,TGTGCCAGCAGGGCCACCGTGGGACGCCAGACTAAAAACACTGAAGCTTTCTTT,.,TRBV27,TRBJ1-1,.
CASGLPQVLNTEAFF,TGTGCTAGTGGTTTACCACAGGTCTTGAACACTGAAGCTTTCTTT,.,TRBV12-5,TRBJ1-1,.
CASSSPTGEVTSGTEAFF,TGCGCCAGCAGCTCCCCCACAGGGGAAGTTACCAGCGGCACTGAAGCTTTCTTT,.,TRBV5-1,TRBJ1-1,TRBD1
CASRDPDRGNTEAFF,TGTGCCAGCAGAGATCCCGACAGGGGGAACACTGAAGCTTTCTTT,.,TRBV5-4,TRBJ1-1,TRBD1
CATSTRGDSNQPQHF,TGTGCCACCAGCACGAGGGGGGATAGCAATCAGCCCCAGCATTTT,.,TRBV15,TRBJ1-5,.
CASSPGPTGDPFF,TGTGCCAGCAGCCCCGGCCCGACAGGGGATCCGTTCTTC,.,TRBV7-8,TRBJ2-1,TRBD1
CASRDWCRAQHF,TGTGCCAGCAGAGATTGGTGCAGAGCCCAGCATTTT,.,TRBV5-6,TRBJ1-5,.
CASSRDRDEQFF,TGTGCCAGCAGCCGAGACCGGGATGAGCAGTTCTTC,few,TRBV7-9,TRBJ2-1,.
CASSLSEELALGSNEQFF,TGTGCCAGCAGCCTCTCAGAAGAACTAGCCCTTGGGTCCAATGAGCAGTTCTTC,.,TRBV12-3/TRBV12-4,TRBJ2-1,.